There are a few counts of the clone carrying this TCR beta chain. The antigen is not known. This sample is part of a study of CD8 T cells in ankylosing spondylitis. Study results and limitations: In synovial fluid and blood from reactive arthritis, some motif variants were previously reported. A CD8+ phenotype characterized the disease-linked clones, which were relatively rare in peripheral blood. About 8 highly homologous variants made up a TCR beta motif, and this motif appeared characteristic of ankylosing spondylitis blood. Matched ankylosing spondylitis synovial fluid reportedly contained a significantly enriched population of disease-linked clones.

The V end was cut by 0 bases, the J end by 4 bases, with 16 bases between. Germline CDR1 SQVTM, CDR2 ANQGSEA. This CDR3 has 15 amino acids. Making use of molecular barcodes, quantitative 5'-RACE generated TCR beta libraries. TCRdb reanalysed the 5' RACE reads using MiXCR and keeps one entry per CDR3 protein. The top ten clones hold over 15% of a sample with roughly 700,000 distinct CDR3 sequences, 15% to 20% of them seen once. The V call is TRBV29-1, the J call TRBJ2-7, with D possibly TRBD1 on 5 matching bases. The specimen was blood, either unsorted or a sorted T cell fraction (not recorded which). The sequence derives from a male donor with ankylosing spondylitis. The CDR3 sequence is CSVEDLGLEWYEQYF. CDR3 DNA sequence: TGCAGCGTTGAAGATCTGGGGCTAGAATGGTACGAGCAGTACTTC.